The clone carrying this T cell receptor (beta chain) is a singleton in its sample. The CDR3 is made up of 13 amino acids. Deletions cut 3 bases from V and 5 bases from J, with 10 bases between. CDR1 and CDR2 (germline): SGHTA, FQGTGA. Treatment denoted: randomized to nivolumab then ipilimumab (arm A) or the reverse (arm B). No patient had prior DNA-damaging chemotherapy. Live CD3+CD8+ CD19− CD56− cells were sorted from PBMCs. This sample was included in a study of sequential checkpoint blockade in melanoma. Study as a whole: Both treatment sequences were followed by maintenance nivolumab.

The repertoire was sequenced with immunoSEQ multiplex PCR; TCRdb's copy has only in-frame clones and lacks some. Here the sample spans about 40,000 clones, 70% to 90% being singletons. The chain carries TRBV7-3 and TRBJ1-2; D uncertain. The receptor was isolated from a human donor with melanoma. The source was CD8+ T cells sorted from blood (inferred from file names), collected from a patient given nivolumab and ipilimumab in sequence. The CDR3 loop reads CASSLGSSYGYTF. The CDR3 DNA follows: TGTGCCAGCAGCTTGGGGAGTTCTTATGGCTACACCTTC.